This T cell receptor (beta chain) was recorded in a study of T-cell memory formation after mild COVID-19. Study-wide points: CD4+ contracting clones were found mainly in CM and EM, and CD8+ ones in EMRA. Certain responding clones were present in pre-infection memory, suggesting participation of cross-reactive memory.

CDR3 size: 13 residues. V was clipped by 6 bases and J by 0 bases, with 9 bases between them. The table lists this clonotype with many counts. What it binds is unknown. TCRdb re-called the 5' RACE reads through MiXCR, storing one row per CDR3 protein. The sample includes about 180,000 distinct CDR3 sequences, 16% seen only once; the top ten take 2% to 2.5%. The gene calls are TRBV12-3 or TRBV12-4 and TRBJ2-7, with D possibly being TRBD1 (5 bases). The sequencing sample was made of PBMCs or a T cell subset sorted from them (not recorded which). The clonotype was recovered from an adult woman who had mild COVID-19 (a few samples of this study predate the infection). Cell type and time point are not known. The CDR3 coding sequence is TGTGCCAGCAGCCGACAGAGCTCCTACGAGCAGTACTTC. It translates to CASSRQSSYEQYF.